This T cell receptor (beta chain) was recovered during a study of neurological immune-mediated disorders. The wider study: The 34 multiple sclerosis patients comprised roughly 31 that were relapsing-remitting and 3 that were secondary progressive.

The study built unsorted libraries from 2 million PBMCs kept at -80 C. General study points: The greatest degree of TCR clonal expansion was observed in HTLV-1-associated myelopathy, with the lowest in multiple sclerosis, below that of healthy controls. No CDR3 amino acid sequences were shared by expanded clones across subjects, suggesting private repertoires in all groups.

V dropped 3 bases and J dropped 7; count of bases not matched to a gene: 6. This CDR3 region has 14 residues. Germline V gene lookup returns CDR1 SGHRS and CDR2 YFSETQ. TCRdb reanalysed the 5' RACE reads using MiXCR and keeps one entry per CDR3 protein. The table records tens of thousands of distinct CDR3 sequences, less than 2% of them present only once. This clonotype was found many times. Its specificity is not known. The sequenced material came from PBMCs. The clonotype originates from a woman aged 40-49 years with multiple sclerosis. The genes are TRBV5-1 and TRBJ1-5; 8 nucleotides match TRBD1. CDR3: CASSSGQGEQPQHF. The CDR3 DNA sequence: TGCGCCAGCAGCTCTGGACAGGGCGAGCAGCCCCAGCATTTT.